This TCR beta chain came from a study of T cells after yellow fever vaccination. Study results and limitations: Reappearance after the booster was observed for most primary-vaccination clones (roughly 97% CD4, roughly 90% CD8).

V was shortened by 2 bases and J by 0 bases, with 11 bases between the two germline ends. CDR3 length equals 15 residues. The germline CDR1 and CDR2 sequences are SGHRS and YFSETQ. From the 5' RACE reads, TCRdb called clonotypes with MiXCR, one entry per CDR3 protein. The sample lists about 630,000 distinct CDR3 sequences, around 12% occurring once. This clonotype has a handful of counts. Its antigen is as yet unknown. The sequence was obtained from a man aged 25-45 years who received the YFV17D yellow fever vaccine. The sample consisted of PBMCs, taken on the day of the yellow fever booster vaccination. V usage is TRBV5-1 and J usage is TRBJ1-2; a possible D gene is TRBD1 (5 bases). The CDR3 coding sequence is TGCGCCAGCAGCTTCGACCCGACAGCTAACTATGGCTACACCTTC. Its protein product is CASSFDPTANYGYTF.